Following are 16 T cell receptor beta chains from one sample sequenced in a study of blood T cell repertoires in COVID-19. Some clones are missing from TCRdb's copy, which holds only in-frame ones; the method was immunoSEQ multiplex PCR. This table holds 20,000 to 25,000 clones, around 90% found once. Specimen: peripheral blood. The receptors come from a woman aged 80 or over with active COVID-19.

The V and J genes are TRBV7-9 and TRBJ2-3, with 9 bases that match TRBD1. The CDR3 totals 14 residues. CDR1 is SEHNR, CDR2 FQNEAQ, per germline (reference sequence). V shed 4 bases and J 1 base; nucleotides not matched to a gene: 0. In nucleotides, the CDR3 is TGTGCCAGCAGCTACAGGGGGCGCACAGATACGCAGTATTTT. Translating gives CASSYRGRTDTQYF. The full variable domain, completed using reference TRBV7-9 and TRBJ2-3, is DTGVSQNPRHKITKRGQNVTFRCDPISEHNRLYWYRQTLGQGPEFLTYFQNEAQLEKSRLLSDRFSAERPKGSFSTLEIQRTEQGDSAMYLCASSYRGRTDTQYFGPGTRLTVL.

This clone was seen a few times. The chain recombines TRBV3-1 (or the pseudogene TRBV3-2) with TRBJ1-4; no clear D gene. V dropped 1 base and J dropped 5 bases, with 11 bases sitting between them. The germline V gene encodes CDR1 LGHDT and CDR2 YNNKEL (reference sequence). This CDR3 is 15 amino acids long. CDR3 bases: TGTGCCAGCAGCCAAGGGGCAGGCTCAAATGAAAAACTGTTTTTT. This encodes CASSQGAGSNEKLFF.

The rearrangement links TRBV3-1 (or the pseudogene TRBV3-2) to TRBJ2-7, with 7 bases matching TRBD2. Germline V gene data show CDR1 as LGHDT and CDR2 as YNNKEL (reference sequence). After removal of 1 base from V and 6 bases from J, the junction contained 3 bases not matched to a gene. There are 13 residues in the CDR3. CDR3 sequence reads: CASSQVGGFEQYF. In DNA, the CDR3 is TGTGCCAGCAGCCAAGTGGGGGGGTTCGAGCAGTACTTC.

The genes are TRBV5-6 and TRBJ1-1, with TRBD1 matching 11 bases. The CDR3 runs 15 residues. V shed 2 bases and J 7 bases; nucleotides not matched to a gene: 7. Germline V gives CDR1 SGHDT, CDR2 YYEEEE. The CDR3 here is CASSLTGQGVFEAFF. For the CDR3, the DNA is TGTGCCAGCAGCTTAACGGGACAGGGGGTGTTTGAAGCTTTCTTT.

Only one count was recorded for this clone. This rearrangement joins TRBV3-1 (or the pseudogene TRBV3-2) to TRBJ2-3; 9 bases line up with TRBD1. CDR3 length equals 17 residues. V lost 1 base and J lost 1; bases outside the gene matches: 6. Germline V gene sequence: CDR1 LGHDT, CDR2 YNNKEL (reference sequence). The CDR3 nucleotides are TGTGCCAGCAGCCAAGGACAGGGGGGGTTGGGCACAGATACGCAGTATTTT. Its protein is CASSQGQGGLGTDTQYF.

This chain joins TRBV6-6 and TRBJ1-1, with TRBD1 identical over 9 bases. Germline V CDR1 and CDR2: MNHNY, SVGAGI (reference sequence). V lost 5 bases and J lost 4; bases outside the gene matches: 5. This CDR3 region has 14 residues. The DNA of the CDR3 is TGTGCCAGCAGTCTGGGACAGGGAGGCACTGAAGCTTTCTTT. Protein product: CASSLGQGGTEAFF.

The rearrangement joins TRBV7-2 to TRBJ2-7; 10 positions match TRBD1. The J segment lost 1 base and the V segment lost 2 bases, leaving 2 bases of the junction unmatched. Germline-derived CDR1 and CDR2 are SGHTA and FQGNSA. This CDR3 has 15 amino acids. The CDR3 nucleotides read TGTGCCAGCAGCTTACCGGGACAGGGGTCCTACGAGCAGTACTTC. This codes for CASSLPGQGSYEQYF.

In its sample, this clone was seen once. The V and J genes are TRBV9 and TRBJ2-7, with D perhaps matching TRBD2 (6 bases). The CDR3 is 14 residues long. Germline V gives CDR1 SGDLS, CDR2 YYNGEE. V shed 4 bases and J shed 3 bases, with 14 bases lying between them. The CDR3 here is CASSLGGSNYEQYF. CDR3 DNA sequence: TGTGCCAGCAGCCTCGGGGGTTCTAACTACGAGCAGTACTTC.

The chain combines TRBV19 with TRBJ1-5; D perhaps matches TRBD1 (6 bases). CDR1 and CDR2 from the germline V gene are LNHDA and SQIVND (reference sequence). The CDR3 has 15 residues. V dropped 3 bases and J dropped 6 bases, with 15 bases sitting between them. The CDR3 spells CASSIGSGGVQPQHF. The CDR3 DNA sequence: TGTGCCAGTAGTATCGGGTCGGGGGGCGTTCAGCCCCAGCATTTT.

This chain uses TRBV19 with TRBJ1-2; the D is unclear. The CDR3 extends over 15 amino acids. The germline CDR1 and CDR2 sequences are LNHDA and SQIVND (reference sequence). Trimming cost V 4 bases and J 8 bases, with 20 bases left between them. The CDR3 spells CASSTSVSGLRGYTF. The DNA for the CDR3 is TGTGCCAGTAGTACCTCCGTCTCCGGACTGCGGGGCTACACCTTC.

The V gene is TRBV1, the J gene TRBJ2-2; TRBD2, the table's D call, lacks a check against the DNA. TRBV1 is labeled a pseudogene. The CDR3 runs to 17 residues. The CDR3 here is CTSSPCPLEGETGELFF. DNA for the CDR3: TGCACCAGCAGCCCTTGCCCCCTAGAGGGCGAGACCGGGGAGCTGTTTTTT.

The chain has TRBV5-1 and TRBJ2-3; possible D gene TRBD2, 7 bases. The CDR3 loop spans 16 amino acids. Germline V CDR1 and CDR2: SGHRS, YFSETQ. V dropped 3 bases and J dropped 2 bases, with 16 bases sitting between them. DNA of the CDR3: TGCGCCAGCAGCTCAATCCGGGGGGCTATCACAGATACGCAGTATTTT. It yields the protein CASSSIRGAITDTQYF.

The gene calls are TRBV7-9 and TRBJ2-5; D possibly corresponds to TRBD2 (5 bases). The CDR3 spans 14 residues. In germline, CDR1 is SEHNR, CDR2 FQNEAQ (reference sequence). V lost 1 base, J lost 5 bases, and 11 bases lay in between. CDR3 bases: TGTGCCAGCAGCTTAGGCCCTAGCAGGGAGACCCAGTACTTC. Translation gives CASSLGPSRETQYF.

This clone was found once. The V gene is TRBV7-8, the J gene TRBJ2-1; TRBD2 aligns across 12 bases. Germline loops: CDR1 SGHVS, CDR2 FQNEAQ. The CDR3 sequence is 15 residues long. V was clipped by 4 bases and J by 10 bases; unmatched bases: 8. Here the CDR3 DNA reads TGTGCCAGCAGCTCTCGACTAGCGGGGGCCAGAGAGCAGTTCTTC. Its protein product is CASSSRLAGAREQFF.

The CDR3 region has the DNA TGTGCCAGCAGCCAAGGAGGGAGCGGGGGGGGAAGAGATACGCAGTATTTT. Translating gives CASSQGGSGGGRDTQYF. The chain combines TRBV4-2 with TRBJ2-3; 10 bases match TRBD2. The V gene end was trimmed by 1 base and the J gene end by 5 bases; junction bases not matched to a gene: 9. The CDR3 spans 17 residues. CDR1 and CDR2 (germline): LGHNA, YNFKEQ.

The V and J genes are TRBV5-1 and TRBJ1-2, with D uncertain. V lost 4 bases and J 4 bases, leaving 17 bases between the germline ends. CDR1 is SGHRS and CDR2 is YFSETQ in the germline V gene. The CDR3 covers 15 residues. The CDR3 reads CASSLSSGLGYGYTF. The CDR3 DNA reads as TGCGCCAGCAGCCTGAGTTCCGGACTTGGCTATGGCTACACCTTC. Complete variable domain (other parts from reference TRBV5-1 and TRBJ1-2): KAGVTQTPRYLIKTRGQQVTLSCSPISGHRSVSWYQQTPGQGLQFLFEYFSETQRNKGNFPGRFSGRQFSNSRSEMNVSTLELGDSALYLCASSLSSGLGYGYTFGSGTRLTVV.